This TCR beta chain was profiled in a study of beta chain features in type 1 diabetes. About the research overall: On cell yields, gender and age, patients and healthy donors were similar. General observations from the study: The study found that naive, central memory and Treg TCRB repertoires appeared more similar in patients than in healthy donors. VDJ junctions from type 1 diabetes patients carried fewer insertions and larger deletions. Moderately but significantly shorter TCRB CDR3s were found in Type 1 diabetes patients in all four CD4+ subsets.

Expressed TCRB transcripts got sequenced, as all isolated RNA was reverse transcribed. TCRdb keeps only in-frame clones here, not all; method: immunoSEQ multiplex PCR. The repertoire holds 200,000 to 250,000 clones, approximately 15% seen once, with approximately 0.018% in the top ten. For this clone: Its target is unknown.

With 1 base removed from V and 6 bases from J, the gap between germline ends came to 10 bases. This CDR3 has 14 amino acids. The germline V gene has CDR1 SGHRS and CDR2 YFSETQ. The V and J genes are TRBV5-1 and TRBJ2-2; possibly TRBD2 for D (6 bases). This receptor was identified in a man aged 30 to 39 with type 1 diabetes. The sequencing input was naive CD4+ T cells from blood. The CDR3 loop reads CASSLPSEAGELFF. CDR3 bases: TGCGCCAGCAGCTTGCCTAGCGAGGCCGGGGAGCTGTTTTTT.